The clone carrying this TCR beta chain was seen many times. No antigen is known for it. The data belong to a study of read filtering for tumor transcriptome and immune sequencing. Study at large: Whole-transcriptome libraries were prepared after DNase treatment.

From 350 to 500 ng of RNA, a library with molecular barcoded alpha/delta and beta/gamma adaptors was made. MiXCR was run by TCRdb on the reads, yielding one entry per CDR3 protein. The data show roughly 90,000 distinct CDR3 sequences, roughly 21% seen once. This CDR3 comprises 12 residues. V was shortened by 7 bases and J by 3 bases, with 7 bases between the two germline ends. Study conclusions and caveats: Even smaller IR-seq throughput identified most shared clonotypes.

Sequenced input: a population of CD138-negative cells sorted from bone marrow. The sequence came from a donor at least 40 years old with multiple myeloma. J is TRBJ2-1 and V is TRBV12-3 or TRBV12-4, with D possibly TRBD2 on 6 matching bases. CDR3 loop: CASNGGYNEQFF. The DNA for the CDR3 is TGTGCCAGCAACGGGGGCTACAATGAGCAGTTCTTC.